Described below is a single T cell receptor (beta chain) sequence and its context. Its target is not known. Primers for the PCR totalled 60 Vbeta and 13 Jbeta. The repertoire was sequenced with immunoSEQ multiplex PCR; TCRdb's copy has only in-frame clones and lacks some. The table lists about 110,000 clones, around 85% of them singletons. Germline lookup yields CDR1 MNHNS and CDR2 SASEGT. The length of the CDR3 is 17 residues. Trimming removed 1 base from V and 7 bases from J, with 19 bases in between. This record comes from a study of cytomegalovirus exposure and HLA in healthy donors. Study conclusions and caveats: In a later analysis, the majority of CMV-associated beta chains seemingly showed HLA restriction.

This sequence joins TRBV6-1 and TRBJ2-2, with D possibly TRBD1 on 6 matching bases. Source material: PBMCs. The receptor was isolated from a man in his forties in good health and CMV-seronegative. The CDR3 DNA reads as TGTGCCAGCAGTGAAGACGAGGTCAGGGGCCGAGGCGGGGAGCTGTTTTTT. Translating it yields CASSEDEVRGRGGELFF.